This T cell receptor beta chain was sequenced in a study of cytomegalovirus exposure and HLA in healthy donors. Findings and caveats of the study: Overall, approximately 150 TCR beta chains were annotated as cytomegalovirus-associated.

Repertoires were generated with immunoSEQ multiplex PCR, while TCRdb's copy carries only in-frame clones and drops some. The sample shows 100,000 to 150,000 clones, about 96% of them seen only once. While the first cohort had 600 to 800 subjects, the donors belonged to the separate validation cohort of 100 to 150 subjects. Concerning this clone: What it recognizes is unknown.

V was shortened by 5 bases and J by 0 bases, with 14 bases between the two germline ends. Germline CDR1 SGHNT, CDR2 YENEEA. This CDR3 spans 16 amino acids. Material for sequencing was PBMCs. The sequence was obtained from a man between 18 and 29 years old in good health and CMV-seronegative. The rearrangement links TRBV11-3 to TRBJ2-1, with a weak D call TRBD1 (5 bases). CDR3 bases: TGTGCCAGCAGCCCCCAGGGCCAGAGCTCCTACAATGAGCAGTTCTTC. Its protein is CASSPQGQSSYNEQFF.